This T cell receptor beta chain derives from a study of OX40 agonist ivuxolimab in advanced cancers. Whole-study context: Partial responses were observed in three patients, of whom one had hepatocellular carcinoma and two had cutaneous melanoma. General observations from the study: Some of the nonresponding patients also showed low levels of normalized T-cell clonal expansion. In the 0.1-3.0 mg/kg groups, partial responders showed among the lowest expansion.

Concerning this clone: What it binds is not known. The sample carries other DNA sequences with the same CDR3.

This CDR3 has 13 residues. The trim removed 6 bases at V and 3 bases at J, leaving 2 bases unmatched. CDR1 and CDR2 from the germline V gene are MNHEY and SVGAGI. Using immunoSEQ multiplex PCR, the repertoire was profiled, and TCRdb retains in-frame clones only, with some absent. The sample holds around 20,000 clones, approximately 87% seen once. This sequence joins TRBV6-5 and TRBJ2-5, with TRBD2 identical over 9 bases. This TCR derives from an adult with an advanced solid tumor such as melanoma, head and neck, liver or kidney cancer. The source material was CD4+ or CD8+ T cells sorted from blood, sampled in a trial of the OX40 agonist ivuxolimab. The CDR3 nucleotides are TGTGCCAGCAGAGGGACTAGCAAAGAGACCCAGTACTTC. Its translation: CASRGTSKETQYF.